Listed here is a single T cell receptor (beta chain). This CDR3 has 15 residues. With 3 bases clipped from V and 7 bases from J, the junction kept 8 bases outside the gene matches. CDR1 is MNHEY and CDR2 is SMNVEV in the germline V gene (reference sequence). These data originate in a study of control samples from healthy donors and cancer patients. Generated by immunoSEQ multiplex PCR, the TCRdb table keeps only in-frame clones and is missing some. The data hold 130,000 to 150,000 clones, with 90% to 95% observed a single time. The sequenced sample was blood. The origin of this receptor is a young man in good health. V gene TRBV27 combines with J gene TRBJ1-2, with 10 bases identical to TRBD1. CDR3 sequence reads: CASSFRGQGRAGYTF. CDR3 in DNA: TGTGCCAGCAGTTTCAGGGGACAGGGGCGGGCTGGCTACACCTTC.